The clone carrying this TCR beta chain was observed a few times. Its antigen is not identified. The CDR3 contains 16 residues. Between the trimmed V and J ends, which lost 2 bases and 0 bases, there was a span of 13 bases. Germline CDR1 KGHSH, CDR2 LQKENI. Construction of the TCRbeta library involved unique molecular identifiers. In TCRdb, the PCR reads were re-called with MiXCR into one record per CDR3 protein. The data hold about 16,000 distinct CDR3 sequences, with 7.7% observed a single time. This record belongs to a study of T-cell reconstitution after alpha-beta-depleted transplantation in children. Overall study results and limits: T-cell counts and diversity were attributed mostly to newly produced T cells one year after transplant.

The gene calls are TRBV18 and TRBJ1-1, with D possibly being TRBD1 (5 bases). The receptor's source is a boy under two years old who had a stem cell transplant for Wiskott-Aldrich syndrome, so the T cells may come from the graft donor. The material sequenced was PBMCs, mostly from graft donor cells, taken 60 days after TCRalphabeta/CD19-depleted stem cell transplant. CDR3 nucleotide sequence: TGTGCCAGCTCACCATCAGGGCAAATCATGAACACTGAAGCTTTCTTT. Encoded protein: CASSPSGQIMNTEAFF.